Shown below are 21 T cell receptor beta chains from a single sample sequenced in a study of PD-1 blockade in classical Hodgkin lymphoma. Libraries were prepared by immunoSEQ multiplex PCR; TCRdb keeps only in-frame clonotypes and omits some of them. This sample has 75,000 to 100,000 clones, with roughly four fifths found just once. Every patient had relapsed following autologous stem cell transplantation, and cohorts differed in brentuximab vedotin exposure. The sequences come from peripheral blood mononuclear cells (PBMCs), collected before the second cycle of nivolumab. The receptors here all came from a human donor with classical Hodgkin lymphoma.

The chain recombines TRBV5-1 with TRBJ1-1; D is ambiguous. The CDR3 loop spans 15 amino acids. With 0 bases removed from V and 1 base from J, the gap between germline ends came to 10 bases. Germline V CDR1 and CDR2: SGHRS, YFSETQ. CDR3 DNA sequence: TGCGCCAGCAGCTTGGTGGCGACCTGGAACACTGAAGCTTTCTTT. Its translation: CASSLVATWNTEAFF.

In DNA form, the CDR3 reads TGTGCCACCTTCCGGGACACTGAAGCTTTCTTT. As protein: CATFRDTEAFF. The chain has TRBV30 and TRBJ1-1, with D hard to call. V lost 8 bases, J lost 3 bases, and 10 bases lay in between. Germline CDR1 is GTSNPN and CDR2 is SVGIG (reference sequence). This CDR3 region has 11 residues.

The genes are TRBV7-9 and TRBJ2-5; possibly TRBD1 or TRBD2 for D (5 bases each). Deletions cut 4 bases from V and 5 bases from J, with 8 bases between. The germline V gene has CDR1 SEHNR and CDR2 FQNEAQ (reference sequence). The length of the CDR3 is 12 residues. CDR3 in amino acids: CASSWDLETQYF. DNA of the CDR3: TGTGCCAGCAGCTGGGACCTGGAGACCCAGTACTTC.

In DNA, the CDR3 is TGTGCCACCAAACAGGGGGCGCTAATAGAATATGGCTACACCTTC. Translation gives CATKQGALIEYGYTF. This chain connects TRBV15 to TRBJ1-2, with 9 bases fitting TRBD1. This CDR3 has 15 amino acids. Trimming took 7 bases from V and 5 from J; bases not matched to a gene: 11. Germline V gene sequence: CDR1 LNHNV, CDR2 YYDKDF (reference sequence). The variable domain in full, completed from reference TRBV15 and TRBJ1-2, reads DAMVIQNPRYQVTQFGKPVTLSCSQTLNHNVMYWYQQKSSQAPKLLFHYYDKDFNNEADTPDNFQSRRPNTSFCFLDIRSPGLGDTAMYLCATKQGALIEYGYTFGSGTRLTVV.

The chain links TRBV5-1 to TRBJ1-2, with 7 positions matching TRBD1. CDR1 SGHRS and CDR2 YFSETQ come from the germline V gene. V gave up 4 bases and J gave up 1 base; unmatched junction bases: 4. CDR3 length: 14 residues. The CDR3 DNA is TGCGCCAGCAGCCCACAGGGGATTAACTATGGCTACACCTTC. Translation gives CASSPQGINYGYTF.

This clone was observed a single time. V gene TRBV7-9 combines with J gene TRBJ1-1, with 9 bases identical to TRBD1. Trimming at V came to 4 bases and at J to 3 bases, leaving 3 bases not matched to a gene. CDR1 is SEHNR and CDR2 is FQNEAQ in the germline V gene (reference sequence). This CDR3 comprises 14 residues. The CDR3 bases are TGTGCCAGCAGCTCACAGGGGGCGCACACTGAAGCTTTCTTT. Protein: CASSSQGAHTEAFF.

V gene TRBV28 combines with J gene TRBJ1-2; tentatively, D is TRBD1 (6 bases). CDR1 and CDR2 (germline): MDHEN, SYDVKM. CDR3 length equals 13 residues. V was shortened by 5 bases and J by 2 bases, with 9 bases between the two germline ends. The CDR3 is CASSGTRNYGYTF. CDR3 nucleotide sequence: TGTGCCAGCAGTGGGACAAGAAACTATGGCTACACCTTC.

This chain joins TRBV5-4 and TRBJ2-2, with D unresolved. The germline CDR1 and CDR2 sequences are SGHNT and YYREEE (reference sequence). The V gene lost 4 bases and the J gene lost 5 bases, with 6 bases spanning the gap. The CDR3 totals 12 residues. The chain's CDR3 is CASSPRTGELFF. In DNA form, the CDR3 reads TGTGCCAGCAGCCCTCGGACCGGGGAGCTGTTTTTT.

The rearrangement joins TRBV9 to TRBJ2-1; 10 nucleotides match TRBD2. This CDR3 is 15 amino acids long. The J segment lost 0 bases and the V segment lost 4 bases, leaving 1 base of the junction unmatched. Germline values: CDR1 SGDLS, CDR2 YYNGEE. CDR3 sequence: CASSPSGSSYNEQFF. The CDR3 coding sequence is TGTGCCAGCAGCCCTAGCGGGAGCTCCTACAATGAGCAGTTCTTC.

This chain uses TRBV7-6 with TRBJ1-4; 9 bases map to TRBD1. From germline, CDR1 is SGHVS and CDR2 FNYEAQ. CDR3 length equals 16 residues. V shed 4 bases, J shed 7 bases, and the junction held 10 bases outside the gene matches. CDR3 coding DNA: TGTGCCAGCAGCTCTGCACCGGGACAGGGTGGTGAAAAACTGTTTTTT. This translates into CASSSAPGQGGEKLFF.

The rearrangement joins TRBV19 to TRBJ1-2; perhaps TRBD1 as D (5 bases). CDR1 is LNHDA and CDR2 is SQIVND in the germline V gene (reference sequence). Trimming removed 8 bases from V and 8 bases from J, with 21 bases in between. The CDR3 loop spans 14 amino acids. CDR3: CASVAQGSSKGYTF. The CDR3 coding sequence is TGTGCCAGTGTTGCGCAGGGCTCATCGAAAGGCTACACCTTC.

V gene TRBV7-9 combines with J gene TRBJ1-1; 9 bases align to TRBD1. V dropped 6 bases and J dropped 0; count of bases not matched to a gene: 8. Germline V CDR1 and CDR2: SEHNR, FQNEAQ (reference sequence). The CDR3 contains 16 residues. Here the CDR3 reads CASSPWTGALNTEAFF. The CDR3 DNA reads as TGTGCCAGCAGTCCGTGGACAGGGGCCCTGAACACTGAAGCTTTCTTT.

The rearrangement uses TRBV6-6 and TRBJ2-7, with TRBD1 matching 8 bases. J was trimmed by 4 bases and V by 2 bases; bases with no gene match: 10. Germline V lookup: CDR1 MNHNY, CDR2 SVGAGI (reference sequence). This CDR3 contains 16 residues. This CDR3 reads CASSYPTGGLSYEQYF. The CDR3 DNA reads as TGTGCCAGCAGTTACCCAACAGGGGGGTTAAGTTACGAGCAGTACTTC.

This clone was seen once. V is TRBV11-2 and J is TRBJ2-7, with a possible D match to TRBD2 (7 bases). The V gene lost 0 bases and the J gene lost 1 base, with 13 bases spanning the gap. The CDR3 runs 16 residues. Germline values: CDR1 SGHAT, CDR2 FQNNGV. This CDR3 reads CASSLDRGALSYEQYF. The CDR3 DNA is TGTGCCAGCAGCTTAGACCGGGGGGCCCTGTCCTACGAGCAGTACTTC.

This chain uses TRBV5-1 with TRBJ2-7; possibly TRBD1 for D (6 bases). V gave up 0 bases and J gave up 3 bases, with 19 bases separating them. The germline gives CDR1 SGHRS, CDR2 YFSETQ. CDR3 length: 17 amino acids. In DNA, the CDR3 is TGCGCCAGCAGCTTGGTTGTATCCCGGACGGACAGCTACGAGCAGTACTTC. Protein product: CASSLVVSRTDSYEQYF.

DNA for the CDR3: TGTGCCACCAGCAGAGCTCGGTGGGGTAGCGGGATGTCTGGAAGTGAGCAGTTCTTC. Its translation is CATSRARWGSGMSGSEQFF. The genes are TRBV15 and TRBJ2-1; 8 bases align to TRBD2. The CDR3 sequence is 19 residues long. Germline CDR1 is LNHNV and CDR2 is YYDKDF (reference sequence). The V gene end was trimmed by 1 base and the J gene end by 9 bases; junction bases not matched to a gene: 20.

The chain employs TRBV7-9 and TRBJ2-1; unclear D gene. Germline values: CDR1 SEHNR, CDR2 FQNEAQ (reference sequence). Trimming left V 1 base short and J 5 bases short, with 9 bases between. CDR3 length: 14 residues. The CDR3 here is CASSLGSLDNEQFF. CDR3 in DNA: TGTGCCAGCAGCTTAGGGTCCCTAGACAATGAGCAGTTCTTC.

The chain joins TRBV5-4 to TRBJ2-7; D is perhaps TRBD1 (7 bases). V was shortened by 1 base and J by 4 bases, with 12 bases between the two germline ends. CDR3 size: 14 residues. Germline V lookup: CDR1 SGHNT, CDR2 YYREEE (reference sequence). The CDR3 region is CASSLTTGRYEQYF. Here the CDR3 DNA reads TGTGCCAGCAGCTTGACGACAGGGAGGTACGAGCAGTACTTC.

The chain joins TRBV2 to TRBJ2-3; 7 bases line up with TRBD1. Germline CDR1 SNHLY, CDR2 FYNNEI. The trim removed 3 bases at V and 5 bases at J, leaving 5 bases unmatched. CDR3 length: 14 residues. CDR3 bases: TGTGCCAGCAGTGAGCAGACAGGGCGAGATACGCAGTATTTT. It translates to CASSEQTGRDTQYF.

CDR3 residues: CASHRQGRYNEQFF. The CDR3 DNA reads as TGTGCCAGCCACCGACAGGGGAGGTACAATGAGCAGTTCTTC. V is TRBV28 and J is TRBJ2-1, with TRBD1 identical over 8 bases. The CDR3 loop spans 14 amino acids. V gave up 8 bases and J gave up 4 bases; unmatched junction bases: 7. Germline values: CDR1 MDHEN, CDR2 SYDVKM. Full variable domain (remainder filled in from reference TRBV28 and TRBJ2-1): DVKVTQSSRYLVKRTGEKVFLECVQDMDHENMFWYRQDPGLGLRLIYFSYDVKMKEKGDIPEGYSVSREKKERFSLILESASTNQTSMYLCASHRQGRYNEQFFGPGTRLTVL.

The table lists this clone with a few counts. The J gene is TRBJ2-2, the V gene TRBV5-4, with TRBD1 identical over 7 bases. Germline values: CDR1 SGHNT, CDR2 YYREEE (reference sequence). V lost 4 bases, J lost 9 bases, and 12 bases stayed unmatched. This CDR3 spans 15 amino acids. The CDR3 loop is CASSGDDRAPRELFF. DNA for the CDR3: TGTGCCAGCAGCGGGGATGACAGGGCACCCCGGGAGCTGTTTTTT.